This TCR beta chain was obtained from a study of glioma-infiltrating T cells after dendritic cell vaccination. The overall study: Patients had newly diagnosed or recurrent glioblastoma and received dendritic cell vaccines.

Selection required adequate fresh-frozen tumor tissue plus more than two years' survival data. Up to roughly 2 ug genomic DNA was used for TCRB CDR3 amplification. Here immunoSEQ multiplex PCR was the method, and the copy in TCRdb shows in-frame clones only, minus some. The data show 95,000 to 110,000 clones, 81% seen once. The receptor was derived from a human donor with glioblastoma. The specimen comprised blood, sampled before dendritic cell vaccination.

CDR3 sequence (DNA): TGTGCCAGCTCACTGCCGGACAGGGGGTGGAATGAGCAGTTCTTC. This gives the protein CASSLPDRGWNEQFF. V is TRBV18 and J is TRBJ2-1, with 10 bases matching TRBD1. Germline trimming cut 4 bases from V and 7 bases from J; bases unmatched to any gene: 7. Per the germline V gene, CDR1 is KGHSH and CDR2 is LQKENI. The CDR3 has 15 amino acids.